The source of this T cell receptor (beta chain) is a study of regulatory T cells in long-lasting Graves disease. Whole-study results and caveats: Patients with persistent Graves' had lower TCR diversity than newly diagnosed patients. With persistent disease, TRBV28, TRBJ1-2 and TRBJ2-5 were the favored segments.

Through Arm-PCR of CDR3 regions and iRepertoire HTBI primers, TCR beta libraries were built. A single record per CDR3 protein comes from TCRdb applying MiXCR to the multiplex PCR reads. The data show nearly 350,000 distinct CDR3 sequences, around a fifth seen once. This clonotype has only a few counts. What it binds is not known. The V gene's germline CDR1 is LGHNT and CDR2 FRNRAP. V was pared by 6 bases and J by 8 bases, with 6 bases of the junction left unmatched. The CDR3 is 12 amino acids. Documented time point: persistent/refractory GD, antithyroid drugs over 5 years with positive TRAb. TCR sequences were obtained from RNA taken from PBMCs. Patients came through an endocrinology department, and that department was in Xi'an, China.

J is TRBJ1-1 and V is TRBV12-5; 7 bases line up with TRBD1. The specimen comprised peripheral blood mononuclear cells (PBMCs), sampled when the disease was refractory, from a patient treated with antithyroid drugs. This receptor was taken from a female donor with Graves disease. The CDR3 coding sequence is TGTGCTAGTGGCCCCGACAGGGAGGAAGCTTTCTTT. It yields the protein CASGPDREEAFF.